The next 10 T cell receptor beta chains were all read from a single sample in a study of Ad26.COV2.S vaccination and SARS-CoV-2 variants. Treatment reported: around 19 received Ad26.COV2.S at low or high dose, single or two shots; about 5 received placebo; per-sample allocation not given. Sampling was done on day 63 after the first vaccine or placebo injection. Sequencing used immunoSEQ multiplex PCR; TCRdb keeps in-frame clones, though not all of them. The sample carries some 250,000 clones, around 89% recorded once. Sequenced here: peripheral blood, sampled in a trial of Ad26.COV2.S vaccine versus placebo. These receptors all come from a person aged 18-60 years who received the Ad26.COV2.S COVID-19 vaccine or a placebo.

The chain has TRBV10-3 and TRBJ2-2; D tentatively fits TRBD1 or TRBD2 (6 bases each). This CDR3 is built from 13 residues. Per germline, CDR1 ENHRY and CDR2 SYGVKD. V was pared by 5 bases and J by 6 bases, with 10 bases between. The CDR3 protein is CAISYREAGELFF. The CDR3 DNA reads TGTGCCATCAGTTACAGGGAGGCCGGGGAGCTGTTTTTT.

The chain is built from TRBV30 and TRBJ1-1; 8 nucleotides align to TRBD1. The V segment lost 5 bases and the J segment 1 base; nucleotides outside the gene matches: 3. CDR1 and CDR2 from the germline V gene are GTSNPN and SVGIG (reference sequence). The CDR3 spans 13 residues. The CDR3 spells CAWVGQANTEAFF. DNA of the CDR3: TGTGCCTGGGTGGGACAGGCGAACACTGAAGCTTTCTTT.

The chain couples TRBV2 to TRBJ1-4; D is perhaps TRBD1 (5 bases). Per the germline V gene, CDR1 is SNHLY and CDR2 is FYNNEI. The CDR3 extends over 15 amino acids. The V end was cut by 5 bases, the J end by 0 bases, with 10 bases between. In nucleotides, the CDR3 is TGTGCCAGCAGTCCTACAGGAACAACTAATGAAAAACTGTTTTTT. Protein product: CASSPTGTTNEKLFF.

The chain has TRBV19 and TRBJ2-4; weak D call: TRBD1 (6 bases). The germline gives CDR1 LNHDA, CDR2 SQIVND (reference sequence). Trimming took 3 bases from V and 0 from J, leaving 21 bases between them. The CDR3 sequence is 19 residues long. CDR3 nucleotide sequence: TGTGCCAGTAGTATCGGGACATGGAAACAGCGTAGAGCCAAAAACATTCAGTACTTC. Amino acid sequence: CASSIGTWKQRRAKNIQYF.

The chain combines TRBV29-1 with TRBJ2-5, with a tentative D call TRBD2 (6 bases). The V end lost 2 bases, the J end lost 4 bases, and 11 bases lay between the germline ends. The germline CDR1 and CDR2 sequences are SQVTM and ANQGSEA. The CDR3 extends over 13 amino acids. CDR3 protein: CSVESGGGETQYF. CDR3 DNA sequence: TGCAGCGTTGAATCCGGGGGAGGAGAGACCCAGTACTTC.

The chain recombines TRBV10-3 with TRBJ1-5; D is possibly TRBD1 (5 bases). There are 14 residues in the CDR3. V shed 3 bases and J shed 4 bases, with 10 bases lying between them. Germline assignment: CDR1 ENHRY and CDR2 SYGVKD. CDR3: CAISDGQLNQPQHF. The CDR3 coding sequence is TGTGCCATCAGTGACGGACAACTGAATCAGCCCCAGCATTTT.

The count of this clone is one. The chain links TRBV6-1 to TRBJ1-5; D ambiguous. This CDR3 has 16 amino acids. The germline V gene has CDR1 MNHNS and CDR2 SASEGT. V shed 1 base and J shed 1 base, with 11 bases lying between them. The CDR3 spells CASSEGAGSSNQPQHF. As DNA, the CDR3 is TGTGCCAGCAGTGAAGGCGCCGGCAGCAGCAATCAGCCCCAGCATTTT.

The chain links TRBV29-1 to TRBJ1-1; D remains unclear. From germline, CDR1 is SQVTM and CDR2 ANQGSEA. V was trimmed by 7 bases and J by 0 bases, leaving 15 bases between them. This CDR3 is built from 14 residues. This CDR3 reads CSARSPGMNTEAFF. Written as DNA, the CDR3 is TGCAGCGCTCGCAGTCCGGGAATGAACACTGAAGCTTTCTTT.

The J gene is TRBJ2-7, the V gene TRBV21-1; no DNA check was done on the table's D call, TRBD1. TRBV21-1 is designated a pseudogene. There are 13 residues in the CDR3. The CDR3 DNA reads TGTGCCAGCAGCTCCTTCGAGGGGGACGAGCAGTACTTC. Encoded protein: CASSSFEGDEQYF.

The CDR3 sequence: CASSITITDTQYF. The CDR3 DNA sequence: TGTGCCAGCAGCATCACAATAACAGATACGCAGTATTTT. The chain has TRBV11-2 and TRBJ2-3; no clear D. Germline V CDR1 and CDR2: SGHAT, FQNNGV. CDR3 length equals 13 residues. V gave up 5 bases and J gave up 3 bases, with 9 bases separating them.